The text below deals with one T cell receptor beta chain. Its antigen is currently unknown. This entry belongs to a study of cytotoxic CD8 clonotypes in ibrutinib-treated CLL. About the study: Once patients had received a median about eleven months of treatment, range 6 to 36, response samples were obtained. Study findings and constraints: Clonality increased with ibrutinib response but returned toward baseline at progression.

Profiling relied on immunoSEQ multiplex PCR, and the TCRdb table lists in-frame clones only, not all of them. The sample consists of about 250,000 clones, under 80% of them appearing once. Unmatched junction bases numbered 6, after V lost 2 bases and J lost 4 bases. This CDR3 comprises 16 residues. Germline loops: CDR1 SGHRS, CDR2 YFSETQ. The TCR originated in a human donor with chronic lymphocytic leukemia. This sequence joins TRBV5-1 and TRBJ2-2; TRBD2 matches at 9 bases. The specimen was PBMCs, collected after 24 months of ibrutinib treatment. The CDR3 region has the DNA TGCGCCAGCAGCTTAAAGGTAGCGGGAGCCACCGGGGAGCTGTTTTTT. Amino acids: CASSLKVAGATGELFF.